The 20 T cell receptor beta chains below all came from one sample that was sequenced in a study of cytomegalovirus exposure and HLA in healthy donors. The PCR was carried out with 60 Vbeta primers and 13 Jbeta primers. Generated by immunoSEQ multiplex PCR, the TCRdb table keeps only in-frame clones and is missing some. The sample contains roughly 130,000 clones, roughly 62% of which appear only once. The specimen sequenced was PBMCs. All receptors come from a male donor in good health and CMV-seronegative.

The CDR3 loop is CVRSGTGGPVTEAFF. The CDR3 DNA follows: TGTGTCAGAAGCGGAACAGGGGGGCCGGTCACTGAAGCTTTCTTT. J is TRBJ1-1 and V is TRBV7-5; TRBD1 is taken as the D call from the table, unchecked against the DNA. TRBV7-5 is a documented pseudogene. The CDR3 is 15 residues long.

V is TRBV2 and J is TRBJ1-2; D gene uncertain. Trimming took off 3 bases at V and 8 bases at J, with 10 bases between the two ends. This CDR3 has 12 residues. Per the germline V gene, CDR1 is SNHLY and CDR2 is FYNNEI. Here the CDR3 reads CASSDLAGGYTF. The CDR3 nucleotides read TGTGCCAGCAGTGACTTGGCGGGGGGCTACACCTTC.

CDR3 sequence reads: CASSLDPGGVPGTDTQYF. Written as DNA, the CDR3 is TGTGCCAGCAGCTTGGACCCCGGGGGGGTCCCCGGCACAGATACGCAGTATTTT. This sequence joins TRBV5-4 and TRBJ2-3, with 8 bases identical to TRBD2. The length of the CDR3 is 18 residues. With 0 bases clipped from V and 1 base from J, the junction kept 10 bases outside the gene matches. CDR1 is SGHNT and CDR2 is YYREEE in the germline V gene (reference sequence).

The chain combines TRBV7-2 with TRBJ2-3; TRBD2 matches 7 bases. The CDR3 extends over 15 amino acids. With V trimmed by 4 bases and J by 2 bases, 6 bases remained unmatched. Germline-derived CDR1 and CDR2 are SGHTA and FQGNSA. The CDR3 protein is CASSSQSGVTDTQYF. DNA of the CDR3: TGTGCCAGCAGCTCGCAGAGCGGGGTCACAGATACGCAGTATTTT.

This clone was found a few times. The chain links TRBV10-3 to TRBJ1-6; 7 bases are shared with TRBD1. Germline V lookup: CDR1 ENHRY, CDR2 SYGVKD. CDR3 length: 17 amino acids. The J segment lost 7 bases and the V segment lost 2 bases, leaving 11 bases of the junction unmatched. The CDR3 nucleotides read TGTGCCATCAGTGAGGCAAAATCCGGGACAGCGAATTCACCCCTCCACTTT. Protein sequence: CAISEAKSGTANSPLHF.

The genes are TRBV28 and TRBJ1-4, with TRBD1 identical over 7 bases. J lost 5 bases, V lost 7 bases, and 19 bases had no gene match. Germline CDR1 and CDR2: MDHEN and SYDVKM. The CDR3 is made up of 18 amino acids. CDR3 sequence (DNA): TGTGCCAGCATCTCTATGGTCGGGCGGGACAGAAAGAATGAAAAACTGTTTTTT. Translated, it gives CASISMVGRDRKNEKLFF.

This clone was observed a handful of times. Other nucleotide sequences in the sample specify the same CDR3. The chain couples TRBV10-1 to TRBJ2-5; a weak D match, TRBD2 (6 bases). The CDR3 covers 14 residues. The germline V gene encodes CDR1 WNHNN and CDR2 SYGVQD (reference sequence). The ends were cut back, 0 bases at V and 2 bases at J, with 7 bases in the middle. CDR3 DNA: TGCGCCAGCAGTGAGTCCGGGGGTCAAGAGACCCAGTACTTC. It codes for CASSESGGQETQYF.

Worth noting for this clone: Other DNA sequences in this sample translate to the same CDR3. The gene calls are TRBV18 and TRBJ2-7; 7 positions match TRBD1. The germline V gene encodes CDR1 KGHSH and CDR2 LQKENI. This CDR3 is 14 amino acids long. Unmatched junction bases numbered 1, after V lost 2 bases and J lost 0 bases. The chain's CDR3 is CASSPGQASYEQYF. The CDR3 DNA follows: TGTGCCAGCTCACCAGGACAGGCCTCCTACGAGCAGTACTTC.

The rearrangement uses TRBV5-1 and TRBJ1-4; TRBD1 aligns across 11 bases. CDR1 SGHRS and CDR2 YFSETQ come from the germline V gene. The CDR3 extends over 14 amino acids. The V gene end was trimmed by 4 bases and the J gene end by 6 bases; junction bases not matched to a gene: 2. The CDR3 DNA reads as TGCGCCAGCAGCCGGGGACAGGGGGATGAAAAACTGTTTTTT. Translation: CASSRGQGDEKLFF. Full variable domain (rest looked up from reference TRBV5-1 and TRBJ1-4): KAGVTQTPRYLIKTRGQQVTLSCSPISGHRSVSWYQQTPGQGLQFLFEYFSETQRNKGNFPGRFSGRQFSNSRSEMNVSTLELGDSALYLCASSRGQGDEKLFFGSGTQLSVL.

The CDR3, as DNA: TGTGCCAGCAGCGAGAGGGGGAGCTCGTTCACCGGGGAGCTGTTTTTT. Protein: CASSERGSSFTGELFF. The chain combines TRBV9 with TRBJ2-2; D perhaps matches TRBD1 (6 bases). The CDR3 spans 16 residues. The germline gives CDR1 SGDLS, CDR2 YYNGEE. V was pared by 3 bases and J by 4 bases, with 16 bases between.

The rearrangement uses TRBV5-1 and TRBJ1-2, with 8 bases lining up with TRBD1. The V and J ends lost 0 bases and 4 bases, in that order; junction bases with no gene match: 5. The CDR3 is 15 residues long. CDR1 and CDR2 from the germline V gene are SGHRS and YFSETQ. The CDR3 DNA sequence: TGCGCCAGCAGCTTGGAAGGACAGGGAGGCTATGGCTACACCTTC. Its translation is CASSLEGQGGYGYTF.

The rearrangement links TRBV9 to TRBJ2-2, with unresolved D. The CDR3 consists of 14 residues. V lost 0 bases and J lost 6, with 9 bases in between. Germline CDR1 is SGDLS and CDR2 is YYNGEE. The CDR3 sequence is CASSVAVPAGELFF. The CDR3 DNA is TGTGCCAGCAGCGTAGCCGTCCCGGCCGGGGAGCTGTTTTTT. The whole variable domain, filled in from reference TRBV9 and TRBJ2-2, reads DSGVTQTPKHLITATGQRVTLRCSPRSGDLSVYWYQQSLDQGLQFLIQYYNGEERAKGNILERFSAQQFPDLHSELNLSSLELGDSALYFCASSVAVPAGELFFGEGSRLTVL.

This chain uses TRBV29-1 with TRBJ1-4; D may be TRBD1 (6 bases). The CDR3 runs 15 residues. Germline V gene sequence: CDR1 SQVTM, CDR2 ANQGSEA. V shed 4 bases and J shed 7 bases, with 19 bases lying between them. CDR3 coding DNA: TGCAGCGTTGTAGTCAGTGGGGGCCCGGGTGAAAAACTGTTTTTT. This gives the protein CSVVVSGGPGEKLFF.

The chain links TRBV7-2 to TRBJ1-5, with 8 nucleotides matching TRBD1. The trim removed 5 bases at V and 2 bases at J, leaving 2 bases unmatched. Germline V lookup: CDR1 SGHTA, CDR2 FQGNSA. The CDR3 has 14 amino acids. For the CDR3, the DNA is TGTGCCAGCAGCCAGACAGGGGGCAATCAGCCCCAGCATTTT. Its translation is CASSQTGGNQPQHF.

The chain combines TRBV10-3 with TRBJ2-5; 9 nucleotides line up with TRBD1. CDR1 and CDR2 from the germline V gene are ENHRY and SYGVKD. The CDR3 spans 13 residues. V shed 7 bases, J shed 5 bases, and the junction held 5 bases outside the gene matches. DNA for the CDR3: TGTGCCATCACACGGGACAGGGAGGAGACCCAGTACTTC. Its translation: CAITRDREETQYF.

The CDR3 spells CASSLSGYGYTF. The CDR3 DNA follows: TGTGCCAGCAGCTTGTCGGGTTATGGCTACACCTTC. This chain uses TRBV5-6 with TRBJ1-2; D not certain. This CDR3 is 12 amino acids long. Trimming stripped 1 base from V and 5 bases from J, with 6 bases between. CDR1 is SGHDT, CDR2 YYEEEE, per germline.

The rearrangement links TRBV30 to TRBJ2-2; 9 bases agree with TRBD1. From germline, CDR1 is GTSNPN and CDR2 SVGIG (reference sequence). This CDR3 comprises 15 residues. With 1 base clipped from V and 6 bases from J, the junction kept 6 bases outside the gene matches. CDR3: CAWSAHRGRSGELFF. DNA of the CDR3: TGTGCCTGGAGTGCCCACAGGGGGCGCTCCGGGGAGCTGTTTTTT.

The J gene is TRBJ2-5, the V gene TRBV19, with D possibly matching TRBD2 (5 bases). Trimming removed 7 bases at V and 4 bases at J, with 16 bases between. This CDR3 contains 14 residues. The germline gives CDR1 LNHDA, CDR2 SQIVND (reference sequence). DNA of the CDR3: TGTGCCAGTATGGACTCGGATCTCCGAGAGACCCAGTACTTC. Translated: CASMDSDLRETQYF.

This chain links TRBV5-1 with TRBJ2-2; 13 positions agree with TRBD2. With V trimmed by 4 bases and J by 2 bases, 5 bases remained unmatched. CDR3 length: 17 amino acids. CDR1 SGHRS and CDR2 YFSETQ come from the germline V gene. CDR3 sequence: CASSRTSGGANTGELFF. The DNA for the CDR3 is TGCGCCAGCAGCAGAACTAGCGGGGGGGCTAACACCGGGGAGCTGTTTTTT.

This clone has just one count. This chain joins TRBV7-8 and TRBJ1-5; 12 nucleotides match TRBD1. The ends lost 3 bases at V and 1 base at J; junction bases unmatched: 1. The V gene's germline CDR1 is SGHVS and CDR2 FQNEAQ. The CDR3 extends over 16 amino acids. The CDR3 protein is CASSLGQGASNQPQHF. Here the CDR3 DNA reads TGTGCCAGCAGCTTGGGACAGGGGGCGAGCAATCAGCCCCAGCATTTT. The whole variable domain, filled in from reference TRBV7-8 and TRBJ1-5, reads GAGVSQSPRYKVAKRGQDVALRCDPISGHVSLFWYQQALGQGPEFLTYFQNEAQLDKSGLPSDRFFAERPEGSVSTLKIQRTQQEDSAVYLCASSLGQGASNQPQHFGDGTRLSIL.